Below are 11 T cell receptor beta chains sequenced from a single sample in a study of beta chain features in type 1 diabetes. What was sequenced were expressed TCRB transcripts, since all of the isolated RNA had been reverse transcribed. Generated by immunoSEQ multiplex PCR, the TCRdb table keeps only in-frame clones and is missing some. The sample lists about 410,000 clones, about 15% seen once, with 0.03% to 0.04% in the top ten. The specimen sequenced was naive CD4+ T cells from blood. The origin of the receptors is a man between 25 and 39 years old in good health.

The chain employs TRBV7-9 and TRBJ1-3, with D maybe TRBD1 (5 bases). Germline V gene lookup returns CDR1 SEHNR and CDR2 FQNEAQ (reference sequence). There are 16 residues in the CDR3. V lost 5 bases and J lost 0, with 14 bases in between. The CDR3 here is CASSPPGLYSGNTIYF. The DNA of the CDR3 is TGTGCCAGCAGCCCACCGGGACTGTACTCTGGAAACACCATATATTTT.

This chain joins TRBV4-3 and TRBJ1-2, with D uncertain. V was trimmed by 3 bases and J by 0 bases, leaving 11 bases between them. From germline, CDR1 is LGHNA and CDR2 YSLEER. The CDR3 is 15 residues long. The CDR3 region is CASSQTVAANYGYTF. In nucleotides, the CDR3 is TGCGCCAGCAGCCAGACTGTCGCCGCTAACTATGGCTACACCTTC.

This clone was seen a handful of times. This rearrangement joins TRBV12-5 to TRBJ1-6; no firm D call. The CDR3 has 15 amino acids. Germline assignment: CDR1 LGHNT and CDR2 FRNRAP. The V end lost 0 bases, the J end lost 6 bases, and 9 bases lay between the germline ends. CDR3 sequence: CASGLVGGLNSPLHF. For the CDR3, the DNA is TGTGCTAGTGGTTTGGTAGGAGGTCTTAATTCACCCCTCCACTTT.

CDR3 residues: CASSSRGHSNQPQHF. CDR3 bases: TGTGCCAGCAGTTCTCGGGGACATAGCAATCAGCCCCAGCATTTT. This chain connects TRBV27 to TRBJ1-5; possibly TRBD1 for D (6 bases). The CDR3 is 15 amino acids. CDR1 and CDR2 from the germline V gene are MNHEY and SMNVEV (reference sequence). V was trimmed by 4 bases and J by 0 bases, leaving 10 bases between them.

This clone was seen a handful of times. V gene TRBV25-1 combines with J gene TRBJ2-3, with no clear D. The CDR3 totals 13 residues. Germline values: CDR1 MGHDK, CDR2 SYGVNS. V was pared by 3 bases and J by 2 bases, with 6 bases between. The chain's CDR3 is CASSDQNTDTQYF. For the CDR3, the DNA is TGTGCCAGCAGTGACCAAAACACAGATACGCAGTATTTT. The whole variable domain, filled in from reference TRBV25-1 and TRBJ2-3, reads EADIYQTPRYLVIGTGKKITLECSQTMGHDKMYWYQQDPGMELHLIHYSYGVNSTEKGDLSSESTVSRIRTEHFPLTLESARPSHTSQYLCASSDQNTDTQYFGPGTRLTVL.

CDR3 sequence (DNA): TGTGCCAGCAGCGTCCCGGGGCCCTCCTACAATGAGCAGTTCTTC. This sequence encodes CASSVPGPSYNEQFF. This chain links TRBV9 with TRBJ2-1; D tentatively reads TRBD1 or TRBD2 (5 bases each). The CDR3 runs 15 residues. V lost 2 bases and J lost 0, with 9 bases in between. Germline loops: CDR1 SGDLS, CDR2 YYNGEE. Filled out from reference TRBV9 and TRBJ2-1, the complete variable domain reads DSGVTQTPKHLITATGQRVTLRCSPRSGDLSVYWYQQSLDQGLQFLIQYYNGEERAKGNILERFSAQQFPDLHSELNLSSLELGDSALYFCASSVPGPSYNEQFFGPGTRLTVL.

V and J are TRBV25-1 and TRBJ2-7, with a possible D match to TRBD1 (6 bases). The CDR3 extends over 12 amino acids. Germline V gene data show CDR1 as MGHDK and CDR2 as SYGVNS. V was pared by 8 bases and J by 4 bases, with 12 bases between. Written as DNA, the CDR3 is TGTGCCAGCGGACACAGGGCATACGAGCAGTACTTC. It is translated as CASGHRAYEQYF.

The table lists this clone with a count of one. The CDR3 DNA follows: TGTGCCAGCAGGGACAGAAGATATGGCTACACCTTC. This translates into CASRDRRYGYTF. The chain links TRBV6-5 to TRBJ1-2, with D perhaps TRBD1 (6 bases). The germline V gene encodes CDR1 MNHEY and CDR2 SVGAGI. The CDR3 consists of 12 residues. Trimming shortened V by 6 bases and J by 5 bases, and 10 bases separated the two germline ends.

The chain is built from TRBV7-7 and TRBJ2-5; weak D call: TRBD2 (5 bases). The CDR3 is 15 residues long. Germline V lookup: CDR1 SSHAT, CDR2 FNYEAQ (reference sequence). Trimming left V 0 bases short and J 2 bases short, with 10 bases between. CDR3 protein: CASSLALLEQETQYF. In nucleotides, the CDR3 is TGTGCCAGCAGCTTAGCTTTACTAGAACAAGAGACCCAGTACTTC.

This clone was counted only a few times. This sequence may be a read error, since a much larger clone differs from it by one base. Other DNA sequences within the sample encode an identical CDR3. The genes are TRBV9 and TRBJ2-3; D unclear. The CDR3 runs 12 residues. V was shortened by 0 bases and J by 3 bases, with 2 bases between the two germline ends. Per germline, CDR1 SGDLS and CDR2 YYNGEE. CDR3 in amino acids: CASSVATDTQYF. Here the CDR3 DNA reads TGTGCCAGCAGCGTAGCGACAGATACGCAGTATTTT.

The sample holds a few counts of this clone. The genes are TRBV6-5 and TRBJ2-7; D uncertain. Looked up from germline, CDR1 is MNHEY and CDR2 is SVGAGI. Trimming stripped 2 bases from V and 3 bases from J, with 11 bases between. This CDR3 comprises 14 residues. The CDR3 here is CASSYDGESYEQYF. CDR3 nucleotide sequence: TGTGCCAGCAGTTACGACGGCGAAAGCTACGAGCAGTACTTC.